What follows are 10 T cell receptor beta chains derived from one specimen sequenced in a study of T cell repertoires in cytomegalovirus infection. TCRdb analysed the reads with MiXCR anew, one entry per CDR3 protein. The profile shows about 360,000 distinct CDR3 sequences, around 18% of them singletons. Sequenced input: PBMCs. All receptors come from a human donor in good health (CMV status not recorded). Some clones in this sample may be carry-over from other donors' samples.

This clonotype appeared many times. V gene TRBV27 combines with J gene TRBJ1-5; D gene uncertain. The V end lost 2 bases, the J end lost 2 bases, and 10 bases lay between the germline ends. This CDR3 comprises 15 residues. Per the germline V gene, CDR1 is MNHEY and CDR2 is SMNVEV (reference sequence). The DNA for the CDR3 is TGTGCCAGCAGTTTAAACGGCCAGGGCAATCAGCCCCAGCATTTT. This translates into CASSLNGQGNQPQHF.

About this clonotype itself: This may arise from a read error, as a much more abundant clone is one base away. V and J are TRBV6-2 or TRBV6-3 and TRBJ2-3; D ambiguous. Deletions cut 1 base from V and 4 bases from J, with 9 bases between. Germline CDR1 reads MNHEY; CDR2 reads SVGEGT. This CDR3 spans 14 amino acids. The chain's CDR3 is CASSYLIGPDTQYF. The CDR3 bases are TGTGCCAGCAGTTACTTGATTGGCCCAGATACGCAGTATTTT.

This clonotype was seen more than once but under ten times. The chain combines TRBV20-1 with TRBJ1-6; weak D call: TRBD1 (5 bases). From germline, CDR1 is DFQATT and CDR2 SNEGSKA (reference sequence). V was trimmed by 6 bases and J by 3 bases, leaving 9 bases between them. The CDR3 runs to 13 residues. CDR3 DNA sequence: TGCAGTGCCTGGGACCACTATAATTCACCCCTCCACTTT. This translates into CSAWDHYNSPLHF.

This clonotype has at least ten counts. Here the CDR3 DNA reads TGTGCCAGCAGCCCGCGAAGGGGAGGGGATGGTGAATACACCTTC. Its protein product is CASSPRRGGDGEYTF. The V and J genes are TRBV7-2 and TRBJ1-2, with D possibly TRBD1 on 5 matching bases. This CDR3 comprises 15 residues. Germline-derived CDR1 and CDR2 are SGHTA and FQGNSA. V lost 5 bases, J lost 11 bases, and 24 bases lay in between.

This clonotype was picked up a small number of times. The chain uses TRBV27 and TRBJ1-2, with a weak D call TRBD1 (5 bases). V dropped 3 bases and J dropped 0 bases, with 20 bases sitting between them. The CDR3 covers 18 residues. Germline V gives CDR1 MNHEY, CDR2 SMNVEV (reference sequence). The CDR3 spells CASSFGGGRTFSNYGYTF. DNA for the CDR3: TGTGCCAGCAGTTTCGGGGGGGGAAGGACTTTCTCTAACTATGGCTACACCTTC.

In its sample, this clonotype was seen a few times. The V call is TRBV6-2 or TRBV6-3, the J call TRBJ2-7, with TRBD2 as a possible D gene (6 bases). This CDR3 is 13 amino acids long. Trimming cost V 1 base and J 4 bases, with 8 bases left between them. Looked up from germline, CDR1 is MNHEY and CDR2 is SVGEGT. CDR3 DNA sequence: TGTGCCAGCAGTTACTTCGGGGGATACGAGCAGTACTTC. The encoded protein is CASSYFGGYEQYF.

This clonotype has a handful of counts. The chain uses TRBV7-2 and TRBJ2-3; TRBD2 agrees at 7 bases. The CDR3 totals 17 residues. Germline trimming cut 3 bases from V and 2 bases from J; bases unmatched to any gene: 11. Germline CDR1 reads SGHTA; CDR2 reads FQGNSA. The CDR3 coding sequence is TGTGCCAGCAGCTTGATGGGAGGGACCATGCCCACAGATACGCAGTATTTT. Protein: CASSLMGGTMPTDTQYF.

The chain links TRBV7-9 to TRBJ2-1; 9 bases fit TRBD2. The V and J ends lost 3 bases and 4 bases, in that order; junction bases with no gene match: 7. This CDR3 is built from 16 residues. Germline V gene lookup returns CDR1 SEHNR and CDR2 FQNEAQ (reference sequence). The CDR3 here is CASSFRLAGLYNEQFF. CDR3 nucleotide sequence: TGTGCCAGCAGCTTCCGTCTAGCGGGGTTATACAATGAGCAGTTCTTC.

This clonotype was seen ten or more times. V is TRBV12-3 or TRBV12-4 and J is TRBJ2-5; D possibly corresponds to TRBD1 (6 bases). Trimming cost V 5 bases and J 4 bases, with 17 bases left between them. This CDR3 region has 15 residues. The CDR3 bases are TGTGCCAGCAGTCTCACGACAGGCCTATCAGAGACCCAGTACTTC. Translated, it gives CASSLTTGLSETQYF.

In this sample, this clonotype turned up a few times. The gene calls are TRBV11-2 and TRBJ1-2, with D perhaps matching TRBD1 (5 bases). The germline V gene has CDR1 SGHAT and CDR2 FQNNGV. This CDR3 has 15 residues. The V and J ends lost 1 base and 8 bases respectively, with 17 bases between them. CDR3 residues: CASSLGIGADNGYTF. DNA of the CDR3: TGTGCCAGCAGCTTAGGTATAGGGGCAGATAACGGCTACACCTTC.